This entry lists 21 T cell receptor beta chains sequenced from one sample in a study of T-cell reconstitution after alpha-beta-depleted transplantation in children. This sample's TCRbeta library carried unique molecular identifier barcodes. One entry per CDR3 protein results from TCRdb running MiXCR on the PCR reads. This sample has 300,000 to 400,000 distinct CDR3 sequences, with about a sixth found just once. The sample here was PBMCs, mostly from graft donor cells, taken 360 days after TCRalphabeta/CD19-depleted stem cell transplant. The receptor source for this set is a male patient aged 2-10 years who had a stem cell transplant for acute lymphoblastic leukemia, so the T cells may come from the graft donor.

This clonotype appeared a few times. This chain links TRBV4-1 with TRBJ1-5; TRBD1 matches 8 bases. The V and J ends lost 1 base and 8 bases, in that order; junction bases with no gene match: 4. Germline CDR1 MGHRA, CDR2 YSYEKL. This CDR3 spans 14 amino acids. CDR3 sequence: CASSQVQGAEPQHF. The CDR3 DNA reads TGCGCCAGCAGCCAAGTCCAGGGGGCTGAGCCCCAGCATTTT.

This clonotype was recorded a few times. The V call is TRBV7-9, the J call TRBJ2-3, with D possibly being TRBD2 (6 bases). V was trimmed by 3 bases and J by 4 bases, leaving 17 bases between them. This CDR3 spans 16 amino acids. CDR1 and CDR2 from the germline V gene are SEHNR and FQNEAQ (reference sequence). The CDR3 nucleotides are TGTGCCAGCAGCTTCGGACTCGCGGGGTCTGCAGATACGCAGTATTTT. This encodes CASSFGLAGSADTQYF.

Ten or more counts support this clonotype. The chain employs TRBV7-9 and TRBJ1-1; D is unresolved. Between the trimmed V and J ends, which lost 5 bases and 1 base, there was a span of 11 bases. The CDR3 covers 14 residues. Looked up from germline, CDR1 is SEHNR and CDR2 is FQNEAQ (reference sequence). The chain's CDR3 is CASSDRVRNTEAFF. CDR3 in DNA: TGTGCCAGCAGCGACCGGGTCAGGAACACTGAAGCTTTCTTT.

J is TRBJ2-2 and V is TRBV11-2, with D perhaps TRBD2 (6 bases). Trimming left V 5 bases short and J 6 bases short, with 25 bases between. The germline gives CDR1 SGHAT, CDR2 FQNNGV. The CDR3 is 18 amino acids. CDR3 nucleotide sequence: TGTGCCAGCAGCCTACTCCATGGAAGCGGGCCCAAGGCCGGGGAGCTGTTTTTT. Encoded protein: CASSLLHGSGPKAGELFF.

Only a few counts were recorded for this clonotype. The V and J genes are TRBV12-3 or TRBV12-4 and TRBJ2-7; 8 bases line up with TRBD2. V dropped 3 bases and J dropped 4; count of bases not matched to a gene: 20. The CDR3 covers 19 residues. The CDR3 loop reads CASSFTVLGRVSGKYEQYF. The CDR3 DNA sequence: TGTGCCAGCAGTTTTACCGTCCTTGGAAGGGTTAGCGGGAAGTACGAGCAGTACTTC.

This clonotype has just a few counts. This sequence joins TRBV29-1 and TRBJ2-5; 9 bases fit TRBD2. This CDR3 region has 12 residues. Trimming took 5 bases from V and 4 from J; bases not matched to a gene: 2. Per the germline V gene, CDR1 is SQVTM and CDR2 is ANQGSEA. The DNA of the CDR3 is TGCAGCGTTCGACTAGCGGTAGAGACCCAGTACTTC. It codes for CSVRLAVETQYF.

This clonotype has a count of ten or more. The V gene is TRBV6-1, the J gene TRBJ1-4; D unclear. Trimming shortened V by 6 bases and J by 1 base, and 15 bases separated the two germline ends. The CDR3 has 16 residues. Germline assignment: CDR1 MNHNS and CDR2 SASEGT. The CDR3 DNA reads as TGTGCCAGCAGAGGGCAGGCAGCTGTAACTAATGAAAAACTGTTTTTT. Translation: CASRGQAAVTNEKLFF.

This sequence joins TRBV7-8 and TRBJ2-3, with a weak D call TRBD2 (6 bases). The V end was cut by 6 bases, the J end by 0 bases, with 13 bases between. The CDR3 sequence is 15 residues long. Germline V gene data show CDR1 as SGHVS and CDR2 as FQNEAQ. The CDR3 nucleotides read TGTGCCAGCAGTTCCCCGGGACTTAGCACAGATACGCAGTATTTT. The encoded protein is CASSSPGLSTDTQYF.

The rearrangement links TRBV5-1 to TRBJ2-7; 9 positions agree with TRBD1. This CDR3 has 15 amino acids. The trim removed 3 bases at V and 5 bases at J, leaving 9 bases unmatched. The V gene's germline CDR1 is SGHRS and CDR2 YFSETQ. CDR3 amino acids: CASSSNRDRAHEQYF. The CDR3 DNA reads TGCGCCAGCAGCTCGAACCGGGACAGGGCCCACGAGCAGTACTTC.

Ten or more counts support this clonotype. This chain links TRBV12-3 or TRBV12-4 with TRBJ1-1; a possible D gene is TRBD1 (5 bases). The CDR3 sequence is 13 residues long. Deletions cut 4 bases from V and 7 bases from J, with 13 bases between. CDR3 sequence reads: CASSSYGGGEAFF. DNA of the CDR3: TGTGCCAGCAGTTCCTACGGTGGGGGTGAAGCTTTCTTT.

The V gene is TRBV24-1, the J gene TRBJ2-2; possible D gene TRBD2, 6 bases. The CDR3 length is 17 residues. Germline CDR1 is KGHDR and CDR2 is SFDVKD. Trimming cost V 0 bases and J 4 bases, with 14 bases left between them. The CDR3 coding sequence is TGTGCCACCAGTGATTTGCTCGGGAGAGACGGCACCGGGGAGCTGTTTTTT. It encodes CATSDLLGRDGTGELFF.

This clonotype was detected many times. The V call is TRBV5-1, the J call TRBJ2-1; D gene unclear. V lost 0 bases and J 5 bases, leaving 0 bases between the germline ends. The CDR3 spans 11 residues. Germline V gives CDR1 SGHRS, CDR2 YFSETQ. The CDR3 DNA reads TGCGCCAGCAGCTTGGACAATGAGCAGTTCTTC. It yields the protein CASSLDNEQFF. Full variable domain (missing parts from reference TRBV5-1 and TRBJ2-1): KAGVTQTPRYLIKTRGQQVTLSCSPISGHRSVSWYQQTPGQGLQFLFEYFSETQRNKGNFPGRFSGRQFSNSRSEMNVSTLELGDSALYLCASSLDNEQFFGPGTRLTVL.

This clonotype has only a few counts. The chain is built from TRBV5-1 and TRBJ2-2, with 8 positions matching TRBD1. Germline CDR1 and CDR2: SGHRS and YFSETQ. V lost 2 bases, J lost 7 bases, and 10 bases stayed unmatched. This CDR3 is 16 amino acids long. CDR3 nucleotides: TGCGCCAGCAGCTTTACCCCCAGGGGGCCGGGCGGGGAGCTGTTTTTT. This codes for CASSFTPRGPGGELFF.

The gene calls are TRBV28 and TRBJ1-2, with D perhaps matching TRBD1 (6 bases). The V end lost 5 bases, the J end lost 4 bases, and 14 bases lay between the germline ends. The V gene's germline CDR1 is MDHEN and CDR2 SYDVKM. The CDR3 loop spans 14 amino acids. CDR3 amino acids: CASSPRQAIYGYTF. In DNA form, the CDR3 reads TGTGCCAGCAGTCCCCGACAGGCCATCTATGGCTACACCTTC.

This clonotype was found many times. The chain employs TRBV2 and TRBJ2-3; possibly TRBD2 for D (5 bases). The length of the CDR3 is 14 residues. V shed 2 bases and J shed 0 bases, with 6 bases lying between them. The germline CDR1 and CDR2 sequences are SNHLY and FYNNEI. The CDR3 DNA follows: TGTGCCAGCAGTGAAACTAGGAGCACAGATACGCAGTATTTT. This codes for CASSETRSTDTQYF. Full variable domain (remainder filled in from reference TRBV2 and TRBJ2-3): EPEVTQTPSHQVTQMGQEVILRCVPISNHLYFYWYRQILGQKVEFLVSFYNNEISEKSEIFDDQFSVERPDGSNFTLKIRSTKLEDSAMYFCASSETRSTDTQYFGPGTRLTVL.

V and J are TRBV4-3 and TRBJ2-7; a possible D gene is TRBD1 (5 bases). Germline V CDR1 and CDR2: LGHNA, YSLEER. The CDR3 has 15 amino acids. The V gene lost 1 base and the J gene lost 2 bases, with 12 bases spanning the gap. CDR3 nucleotide sequence: TGCGCCAGCAGCCAAGTGATGGGGCAGGCCTACGAGCAGTACTTC. This translates into CASSQVMGQAYEQYF.

The rearrangement uses TRBV5-1 and TRBJ2-4, with TRBD2 matching 7 bases. The CDR3 length is 13 residues. The V gene end was trimmed by 1 base and the J gene end by 7 bases; junction bases not matched to a gene: 2. Germline values: CDR1 SGHRS, CDR2 YFSETQ. DNA of the CDR3: TGCGCCAGCAGCTTGCTGGGGGGGAACATTCAGTACTTC. This gives the protein CASSLLGGNIQYF. The full variable domain, its missing parts supplied by reference TRBV5-1 and TRBJ2-4, is KAGVTQTPRYLIKTRGQQVTLSCSPISGHRSVSWYQQTPGQGLQFLFEYFSETQRNKGNFPGRFSGRQFSNSRSEMNVSTLELGDSALYLCASSLLGGNIQYFGAGTRLSVL.

This clonotype showed up just a few times. This rearrangement joins TRBV11-2 to TRBJ2-5; possibly TRBD1 for D (6 bases). With 7 bases removed from V and 3 bases from J, the gap between germline ends came to 18 bases. The CDR3 runs to 15 residues. Germline V lookup: CDR1 SGHAT, CDR2 FQNNGV. The chain's CDR3 is CASKGPGQPEETQYF. DNA for the CDR3: TGTGCCAGCAAAGGTCCGGGACAACCGGAAGAGACCCAGTACTTC.

The chain is built from TRBV27 and TRBJ2-7; D is undetermined. Germline-derived CDR1 and CDR2 are MNHEY and SMNVEV (reference sequence). There are 14 residues in the CDR3. The V end was cut by 7 bases, the J end by 0 bases, with 13 bases between. The CDR3 is CASKNPGLSYEQYF. CDR3 nucleotide sequence: TGTGCCAGCAAGAACCCGGGCCTCTCCTACGAGCAGTACTTC.

This clonotype was seen more than once but under ten times. A read error may account for a junction end that differs from germline. This chain joins TRBV3-1 and TRBJ2-1; 7 bases are shared with TRBD2. The CDR3 totals 16 residues. Germline V gene sequence: CDR1 LGHDT, CDR2 YNNKEL (reference sequence). Here the CDR3 reads CASSLDTGTNYNEQSF. The CDR3 DNA follows: TGTGCCAGCAGCCTAGATACCGGGACTAACTACAATGAGCAGTCCTTC.

This clonotype was seen a handful of times. The chain combines TRBV12-3 or TRBV12-4 with TRBJ2-7; 7 bases align to TRBD1. CDR3 length equals 13 residues. The V and J ends lost 5 bases and 4 bases, in that order; junction bases with no gene match: 5. CDR3: CASSHGQAYEQYF. The CDR3 DNA follows: TGTGCCAGCAGTCACGGACAGGCTTACGAGCAGTACTTC.